This T cell receptor beta chain comes out of a study of PD-1 blockade in classical Hodgkin lymphoma. This CDR3 region has 16 residues. Clones were sequenced by immunoSEQ multiplex PCR, and TCRdb holds only the in-frame ones, with some missing. The sample yields some 93,000 clones, about 88% seen once. Every patient experienced relapse after autologous stem cell transplantation, and brentuximab vedotin exposure varied. The chain employs TRBV1 and TRBJ1-6; the table gives TRBD1 as D, unverified against the DNA. TRBV1 is recorded as a pseudogene. The sequence came from a human donor with classical Hodgkin lymphoma. Material: peripheral blood mononuclear cells (PBMCs), obtained before the second cycle of nivolumab. CDR3 coding DNA: TGCACCAGCAGCCAAGACACCGAGACAGGCAATTCACCCCTCCACTTT. Its protein product is CTSSQDTETGNSPLHF.